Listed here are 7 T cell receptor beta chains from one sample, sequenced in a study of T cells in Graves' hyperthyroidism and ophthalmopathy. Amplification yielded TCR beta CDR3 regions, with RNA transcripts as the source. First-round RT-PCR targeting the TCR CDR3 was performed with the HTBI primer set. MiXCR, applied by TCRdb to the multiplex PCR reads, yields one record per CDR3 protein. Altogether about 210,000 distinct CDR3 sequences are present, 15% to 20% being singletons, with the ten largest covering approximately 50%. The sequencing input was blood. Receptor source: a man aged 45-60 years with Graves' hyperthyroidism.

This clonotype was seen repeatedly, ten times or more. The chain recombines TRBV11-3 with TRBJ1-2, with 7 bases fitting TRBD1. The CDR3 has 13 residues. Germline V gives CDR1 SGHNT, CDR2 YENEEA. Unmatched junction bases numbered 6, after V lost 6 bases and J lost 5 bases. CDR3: CASRRDSGYGYTF. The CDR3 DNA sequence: TGTGCCAGCAGGCGGGACAGCGGTTATGGCTACACCTTC.

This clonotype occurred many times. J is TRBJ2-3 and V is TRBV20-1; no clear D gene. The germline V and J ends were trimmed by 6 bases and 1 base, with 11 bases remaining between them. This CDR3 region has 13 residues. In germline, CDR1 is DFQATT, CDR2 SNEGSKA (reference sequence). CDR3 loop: CSAPSTGTDTQYF. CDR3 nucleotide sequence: TGCAGTGCACCATCTACCGGCACAGATACGCAGTATTTT.

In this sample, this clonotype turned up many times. The chain's CDR3 is CASSLWRQPQHF. The CDR3 bases are TGTGCCAGCAGTTTATGGCGTCAGCCCCAGCATTTT. The chain employs TRBV12-3 or TRBV12-4 and TRBJ1-5; no clear D. The CDR3 is 12 amino acids. V was pared by 2 bases and J by 6 bases, with 5 bases between.

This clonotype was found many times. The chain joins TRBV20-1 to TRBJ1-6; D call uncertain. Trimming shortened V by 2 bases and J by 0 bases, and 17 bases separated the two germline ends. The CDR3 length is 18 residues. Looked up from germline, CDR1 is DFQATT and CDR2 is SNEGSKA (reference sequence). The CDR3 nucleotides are TGCAGTGCTAGATCGGGCAGTTTAACGAGCTCCTATAATTCACCCCTCCACTTT. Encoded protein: CSARSGSLTSSYNSPLHF.

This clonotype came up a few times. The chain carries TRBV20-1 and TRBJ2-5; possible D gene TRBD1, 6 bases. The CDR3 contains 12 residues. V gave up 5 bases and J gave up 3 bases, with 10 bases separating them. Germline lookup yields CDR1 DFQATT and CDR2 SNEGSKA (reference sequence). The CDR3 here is CSADRIEETQYF. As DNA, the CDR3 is TGCAGTGCTGACAGGATCGAAGAGACCCAGTACTTC.

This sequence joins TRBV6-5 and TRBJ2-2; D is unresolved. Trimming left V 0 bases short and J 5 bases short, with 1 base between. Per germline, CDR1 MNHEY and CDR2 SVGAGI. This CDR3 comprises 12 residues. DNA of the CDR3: TGTGCCAGCAGTTACTCGACCGGGGAGCTGTTTTTT. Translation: CASSYSTGELFF.

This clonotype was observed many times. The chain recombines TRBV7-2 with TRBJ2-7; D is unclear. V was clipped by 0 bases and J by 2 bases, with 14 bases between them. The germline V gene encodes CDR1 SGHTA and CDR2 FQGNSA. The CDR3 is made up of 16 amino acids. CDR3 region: CASSLASADPTYEQYF. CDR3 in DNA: TGTGCCAGCAGCTTAGCGAGCGCCGACCCCACCTACGAGCAGTACTTC.